One sample yielded the 16 T cell receptor beta chains listed below, sequenced in a study of blood T cell repertoires in COVID-19. Data came from immunoSEQ multiplex PCR; TCRdb stores just in-frame clones and leaves some out. This sample has a few hundred thousand clones, with 88% found just once. Sequencing used PBMCs or T cells enriched from blood (not recorded which). These receptors originate from a woman in her twenties or thirties who had recovered from COVID-19.

The chain uses TRBV2 and TRBJ2-5, with D possibly TRBD1 on 7 matching bases. CDR1 is SNHLY and CDR2 is FYNNEI in the germline V gene. The CDR3 runs 15 residues. V lost 7 bases and J 4 bases, leaving 19 bases between the germline ends. This chain's CDR3 is CASTDWGRGAETQYF. The CDR3 DNA reads as TGTGCCAGCACCGATTGGGGCAGGGGGGCAGAGACCCAGTACTTC.

The gene calls are TRBV10-3 and TRBJ1-1; maybe TRBD1 (6 bases). CDR3 length equals 14 residues. Germline CDR1 is ENHRY and CDR2 is SYGVKD. V was shortened by 3 bases and J by 1 base, with 9 bases between the two germline ends. The CDR3 reads CAISERGTNTEAFF. The CDR3 nucleotides read TGTGCCATCAGTGAAAGGGGGACGAACACTGAAGCTTTCTTT.

The gene calls are TRBV7-2 and TRBJ1-2, with a possible D match to TRBD1 (6 bases). The CDR3 sequence is 15 residues long. The V end lost 4 bases, the J end lost 8 bases, and 20 bases lay between the germline ends. CDR1 and CDR2 (germline): SGHTA, FQGNSA. This CDR3 reads CASSSEGGRQDGYTF. As DNA, the CDR3 is TGTGCCAGCAGCTCAGAGGGCGGACGACAGGACGGCTACACCTTC. Looking up the rest from reference TRBV7-2 and TRBJ1-2 gives the full variable domain: GAGVSQSPSNKVTEKGKDVELRCDPISGHTALYWYRQSLGQGLEFLIYFQGNSAPDKSGLPSDRFSAERTGGSVSTLTIQRTQQEDSAVYLCASSSEGGRQDGYTFGSGTRLTVV.

The V gene is TRBV20-1, the J gene TRBJ2-3; the D is unclear. The V and J ends lost 3 bases and 0 bases respectively, with 10 bases between them. The CDR3 is 14 residues long. Germline values: CDR1 DFQATT, CDR2 SNEGSKA (reference sequence). CDR3 loop: CSASYSQSTDTQYF. DNA of the CDR3: TGCAGTGCTAGTTACAGCCAAAGCACAGATACGCAGTATTTT.

The V and J genes are TRBV27 and TRBJ2-3; tentatively, D is TRBD2 (7 bases). The CDR3 runs to 14 residues. The V end was cut by 3 bases, the J end by 2 bases, with 9 bases between. CDR1 and CDR2 from the germline V gene are MNHEY and SMNVEV (reference sequence). The CDR3 DNA is TGTGCCAGCAGTTTGGGGGGGCACACAGATACGCAGTATTTT. Translated, it gives CASSLGGHTDTQYF.

The chain recombines TRBV5-1 with TRBJ2-5, with TRBD1 as a possible D gene (6 bases). CDR1 SGHRS and CDR2 YFSETQ come from the germline V gene. Trimming took off 5 bases at V and 0 bases at J, with 11 bases between the two ends. The CDR3 totals 14 residues. In nucleotides, the CDR3 is TGCGCCAGCAGTAACGACAGGTACCAAGAGACCCAGTACTTC. Its protein is CASSNDRYQETQYF.

This clone turned up a few times. The V gene is TRBV5-4, the J gene TRBJ2-7; D is uncertain. The CDR3 has 11 residues. V lost 4 bases to trimming and J lost 3 bases, with 5 bases between them. CDR1 is SGHNT, CDR2 YYREEE, per germline (reference sequence). The CDR3 reads CASSQDYEQYF. The CDR3 DNA reads TGTGCCAGCAGCCAGGACTACGAGCAGTACTTC.

CDR3 DNA sequence: TGCGCCAGCAGCCCGGACTCAATGAACACTGAAGCTTTCTTT. Its translation is CASSPDSMNTEAFF. The chain uses TRBV5-1 and TRBJ1-1; D is unclear. Germline V gene sequence: CDR1 SGHRS, CDR2 YFSETQ. Trimming removed 4 bases from V and 0 bases from J, with 10 bases in between. The CDR3 runs 14 residues.

The CDR3 DNA follows: TGTGCCAGCAGTTTGAGTCCGGGACAGGGGTATCGCTACACCTTC. This encodes CASSLSPGQGYRYTF. The V gene is TRBV6-6, the J gene TRBJ1-2, with 10 bases identical to TRBD1. V lost 4 bases and J lost 9; bases outside the gene matches: 11. CDR1 is MNHNY, CDR2 SVGAGI, per germline (reference sequence). The CDR3 runs 15 residues.

The CDR3 nucleotides read TGTGCCACCAGTGACCAGGAGCGGCCGCAGTATGGCTACACCTTC. Protein sequence: CATSDQERPQYGYTF. The V gene is TRBV24-1, the J gene TRBJ1-2; D is unresolved. Germline lookup yields CDR1 KGHDR and CDR2 SFDVKD. V was pared by 4 bases and J by 5 bases, with 16 bases between. This CDR3 is 15 amino acids long.

This clone has a handful of counts. The V and J genes are TRBV5-1 and TRBJ1-4; 7 nucleotides agree with TRBD1. The V gene's germline CDR1 is SGHRS and CDR2 YFSETQ. The CDR3 runs to 14 residues. Trimming at V came to 3 bases and at J to 2 bases, leaving 1 base not matched to a gene. CDR3 DNA: TGCGCCAGCAGCTCGACAGGGACTAATGAAAAACTGTTTTTT. Translated: CASSSTGTNEKLFF.

This clone showed up just a few times. The chain carries TRBV7-6 and TRBJ2-3; a possible D gene is TRBD2 (7 bases). The CDR3 spans 16 residues. The germline CDR1 and CDR2 sequences are SGHVS and FNYEAQ. V shed 3 bases and J shed 4 bases, with 17 bases lying between them. The CDR3 DNA follows: TGTGCCAGCAGCTTCCGAGGGGGGGAGGGCCCAGATACGCAGTATTTT. Protein: CASSFRGGEGPDTQYF.

This clone was counted once. The V gene is TRBV28, the J gene TRBJ1-1; D unclear. With 5 bases removed from V and 6 bases from J, the gap between germline ends came to 16 bases. The V gene's germline CDR1 is MDHEN and CDR2 SYDVKM. The CDR3 is made up of 14 amino acids. CDR3: CASSPGGPVAEAFF. The CDR3 region has the DNA TGTGCCAGCAGTCCTGGAGGCCCGGTCGCTGAAGCTTTCTTT.

The V call is TRBV4-3, the J call TRBJ1-1; D uncertain. Germline V gene data show CDR1 as LGHNA and CDR2 as YSLEER. The CDR3 is made up of 14 amino acids. Trimming shortened V by 0 bases and J by 0 bases, and 5 bases separated the two germline ends. DNA for the CDR3: TGCGCCAGCAGCCAAGATTATATGAACACTGAAGCTTTCTTT. Translating gives CASSQDYMNTEAFF.

The chain employs TRBV7-3 and TRBJ2-1, with TRBD2 matching 7 bases. The CDR3 is 13 residues long. Germline V CDR1 and CDR2: SGHTA, FQGTGA. The ends lost 3 bases at V and 7 bases at J; junction bases unmatched: 3. CDR3 coding DNA: TGTGCCAGCAGCTTCGGGACTATTAATGAGCAGTTCTTC. This sequence encodes CASSFGTINEQFF. Full variable domain (outside the CDR3, taken from reference TRBV7-3 and TRBJ2-1): GAGVSQTPSNKVTEKGKYVELRCDPISGHTALYWYRQSLGQGPEFLIYFQGTGAADDSGLPNDRFFAVRPEGSVSTLKIQRTERGDSAVYLCASSFGTINEQFFGPGTRLTVL.

CDR3 sequence (DNA): TGTGCCAGCAACTACAGGGGGACTCAAGAGACCCAGTACTTC. This sequence encodes CASNYRGTQETQYF. J is TRBJ2-5 and V is TRBV5-8; 8 bases fit TRBD1. The CDR3 is 14 amino acids. The V gene end was trimmed by 6 bases and the J gene end by 2 bases; junction bases not matched to a gene: 6. Germline loops: CDR1 SGHTS, CDR2 YDEGEE.